This T cell receptor beta chain came from a study of HIV-infected children after antiretroviral therapy interruption. Turning to the study itself: Most participating children were previously exposed to EBV and CMV. Interruption-arm samples span weeks 0, 12, interruption end (24 or 48), and about 3 years post-study.

General study points: After treatment interruption started, naive CD4+ CDR3 overlap across time points dropped.

This clonotype was observed many times. As yet, its antigen is unknown. The TCR library was built from RNA with a 3' RACE protocol and unique molecular identifiers. TCRdb analysed the 3' RACE reads with MiXCR anew, one entry per CDR3 protein. The table includes 40,000 to 50,000 distinct CDR3 sequences, approximately 4.3% detected once. Treatment reported: PENTA 11 planned treatment interruption arm or continuous ART arm. Naive CD4+ CD45RA+ CD45RO- T cells were FACS-sorted from thawed PBMCs. CDR3 size: 14 residues. In germline, CDR1 is MDHEN, CDR2 SYDVKM. V was trimmed by 2 bases and J by 2 bases, leaving 9 bases between them.

The TCR comes from a pool of human donors with HIV. Sequenced here: CD45RA+ CD4+ T cells from PBMCs, pooled from several time points, sampled from a donor given antiretroviral therapy, either interrupted or continuous. Subset reported: naive CD4+ CD45RA+ CD45RO- T cells. The chain links TRBV28 to TRBJ1-1; D remains unclear. CDR3 sequence: CASSLPRKNTEAFF. The CDR3 bases are TGTGCCAGCAGTTTACCCCGGAAAAACACTGAAGCTTTCTTT.